The 11 T cell receptor beta chains reported below all come from one sample, sequenced in a study of blood T cell repertoires in COVID-19. Assay used: immunoSEQ multiplex PCR; TCRdb lists only in-frame clones, some missing. In the table there are under 250,000 clones, roughly 82% of which are singletons. The sequencing input was peripheral blood. The origin of the receptors is a man at least 80 years old with acute or convalescent COVID-19.

The rearrangement links TRBV7-9 to TRBJ2-1; 7 bases are a match to TRBD1. This CDR3 comprises 18 residues. Trimming took 5 bases from V and 0 from J; bases not matched to a gene: 13. Germline lookup yields CDR1 SEHNR and CDR2 FQNEAQ (reference sequence). CDR3 sequence reads: CASSPNPGQAGSYNEQFF. The CDR3 bases are TGTGCCAGCAGCCCGAACCCCGGACAGGCCGGCTCCTACAATGAGCAGTTCTTC.

This chain links TRBV6-2 or TRBV6-3 with TRBJ2-7, with 14 bases identical to TRBD2. The junction had 4 bases not matched to a gene; V was cut back by 4 bases and J by 5 bases. This CDR3 contains 15 residues. CDR1 is MNHEY, CDR2 SVGEGT, per germline. The CDR3 sequence is CASSSGLAGGNEQYF. DNA for the CDR3: TGTGCCAGCAGTTCCGGACTAGCGGGAGGCAACGAGCAGTACTTC.

The V and J genes are TRBV7-3 and TRBJ2-2; possible D gene TRBD2, 6 bases. Germline CDR1 reads SGHTA; CDR2 reads FQGTGA. The CDR3 is 16 residues long. V was clipped by 5 bases and J by 2 bases, with 15 bases between them. The CDR3 here is CASSLAGTYNTGELFF. The CDR3 DNA is TGTGCCAGCAGCCTAGCCGGGACTTATAACACCGGGGAGCTGTTTTTT.

This chain connects TRBV28 to TRBJ2-2; TRBD2 matches 8 bases. The CDR3 sequence is 15 residues long. CDR1 and CDR2 (germline): MDHEN, SYDVKM. V trimming: 3 bases; J trimming: 6 bases; junction bases outside the gene matches: 6. CDR3 in amino acids: CASSFSGSGAGELFF. The CDR3, as DNA: TGTGCCAGCAGTTTCAGCGGGAGCGGGGCCGGGGAGCTGTTTTTT. Combining the CDR3 with reference TRBV28 and TRBJ2-2 gives the whole variable domain DVKVTQSSRYLVKRTGEKVFLECVQDMDHENMFWYRQDPGLGLRLIYFSYDVKMKEKGDIPEGYSVSREKKERFSLILESASTNQTSMYLCASSFSGSGAGELFFGEGSRLTVL.

This clone appeared once. The chain couples TRBV3-1 (or the pseudogene TRBV3-2) to TRBJ2-2; D unclear. CDR1 and CDR2 from the germline V gene are LGHDT and YNNKEL (reference sequence). The germline V and J ends were trimmed by 2 bases and 0 bases, with 4 bases remaining between them. The CDR3 consists of 14 residues. The CDR3 reads CASSQLANTGELFF. The CDR3 nucleotides read TGTGCCAGCAGCCAACTAGCGAACACCGGGGAGCTGTTTTTT.

V gene TRBV5-3 combines with J gene TRBJ1-1, with a possible D match to TRBD1 (6 bases). TRBV5-3 has ORF status, its function being uncertain. CDR3 size: 15 residues. The V end was cut by 0 bases, the J end by 5 bases, with 14 bases between. The CDR3 sequence: CARSLVTGLRTEAFF. CDR3 sequence (DNA): TGTGCCAGAAGCTTGGTTACAGGGCTTAGAACTGAAGCTTTCTTT.

The chain employs TRBV10-2 and TRBJ1-1, with 7 bases matching TRBD1. This CDR3 is 15 amino acids long. Germline lookup yields CDR1 WSHSY and CDR2 SAAADI. Trimming at V came to 7 bases and at J to 0 bases, leaving 8 bases not matched to a gene. For the CDR3, the DNA is TGCGCCAGCACTAAGGGGGCGGAGGTGAACACTGAAGCTTTCTTT. Its translation is CASTKGAEVNTEAFF.

V gene TRBV19 combines with J gene TRBJ1-6, with a tentative D call TRBD1 (5 bases). The CDR3 spans 16 residues. Germline assignment: CDR1 LNHDA and CDR2 SQIVND (reference sequence). V was shortened by 4 bases and J by 2 bases, with 12 bases between the two germline ends. For the CDR3, the DNA is TGTGCCAGTAGTAACCAGGGTGGCACCTATAATTCACCCCTCCACTTT. It yields the protein CASSNQGGTYNSPLHF.

The chain is built from TRBV24-1 and TRBJ2-2; possible D gene TRBD1, 5 bases. The CDR3 covers 15 residues. Germline V CDR1 and CDR2: KGHDR, SFDVKD. V lost 6 bases to trimming and J lost 1 base, with 11 bases between them. CDR3 sequence (DNA): TGTGCCACCAGTCTTGGCAGGGTGAACACCGGGGAGCTGTTTTTT. This gives the protein CATSLGRVNTGELFF.

The chain combines TRBV28 with TRBJ2-3; tentatively, D is TRBD1 (5 bases). This CDR3 contains 15 residues. V lost 3 bases to trimming and J lost 4 bases, with 14 bases between them. Looked up from germline, CDR1 is MDHEN and CDR2 is SYDVKM. CDR3 residues: CASSLAGWSADTQYF. The CDR3 nucleotides are TGTGCCAGCAGTTTGGCAGGGTGGAGCGCAGATACGCAGTATTTT. The full variable domain, completed using reference TRBV28 and TRBJ2-3, is DVKVTQSSRYLVKRTGEKVFLECVQDMDHENMFWYRQDPGLGLRLIYFSYDVKMKEKGDIPEGYSVSREKKERFSLILESASTNQTSMYLCASSLAGWSADTQYFGPGTRLTVL.

The V call is TRBV28, the J call TRBJ2-1; TRBD2 matches 9 bases. V was pared by 8 bases and J by 9 bases, with 20 bases of the junction left unmatched. The germline V gene encodes CDR1 MDHEN and CDR2 SYDVKM. The length of the CDR3 is 17 residues. The CDR3 loop reads CASRTVGLAPKRAEQFF. For the CDR3, the DNA is TGTGCCAGCCGGACGGTGGGACTAGCTCCTAAAAGGGCTGAGCAGTTCTTC.